What follows describes a single T cell receptor beta chain. Per germline, CDR1 MGHDK and CDR2 SYGVNS. V lost 4 bases and J 4 bases, leaving 13 bases between the germline ends. The CDR3 length is 14 residues. The diagnosis was founded upon clinical symptoms, serum thyroxine, TRAb, thyroid ultrasound and orbital computed tomography. RNA transcripts provided the template for amplifying TCR beta CDR3 regions. The first-round RT-PCR employed HTBI primers together with the Qiagen OneStep RT-PCR kit. A multiplex PCR was then performed as the second round. TCRdb re-derived calls from the multiplex PCR reads in MiXCR, one entry per CDR3 protein. The sample yields approximately 640,000 distinct CDR3 sequences, roughly two fifths seen once. The data belong to a study of Graves' ophthalmopathy and Graves' hyperthyroidism.

The material sequenced was peripheral blood. This chain connects TRBV25-1 to TRBJ1-2; D may be TRBD1 (5 bases). The origin of this receptor is an adult man with Graves' ophthalmopathy. The CDR3 bases are TGTGCCAGCAGTGGCAAGTGGGGCAGCTATGGCTACACCTTC. It yields the protein CASSGKWGSYGYTF.